Sequencing of this T cell receptor beta chain was carried out in a study of OX40 agonist ivuxolimab in advanced cancers. Generated by immunoSEQ multiplex PCR, the TCRdb table keeps only in-frame clones and is missing some. Of approximately 100,000 clones detected, 70% to 90% appear once; the ten largest clones hold approximately 0.5%. CDR3 length: 11 residues. With 6 bases removed from V and 4 bases from J, the gap between germline ends came to 7 bases. Germline V gene data show CDR1 as SQVTM and CDR2 as ANQGSEA. As to this clone: Its cognate antigen is unknown.

Study findings and constraints: Patients with a partial response at 0.1-3.0 mg/kg had among the lowest clonal expansion. CD8+ T cells were the subset that, on average, had more expanded clones than CD4+.

This sequence was found in an adult with an advanced solid tumor such as melanoma, head and neck, liver or kidney cancer. The sample here was CD4+ or CD8+ T cells sorted from blood, taken in a trial of the OX40 agonist ivuxolimab. This chain links TRBV29-1 with TRBJ1-3, with D uncertain. This chain's CDR3 is CSVFLGNTIYF. In DNA form, the CDR3 reads TGCAGCGTCTTCCTGGGAAACACCATATATTTT.